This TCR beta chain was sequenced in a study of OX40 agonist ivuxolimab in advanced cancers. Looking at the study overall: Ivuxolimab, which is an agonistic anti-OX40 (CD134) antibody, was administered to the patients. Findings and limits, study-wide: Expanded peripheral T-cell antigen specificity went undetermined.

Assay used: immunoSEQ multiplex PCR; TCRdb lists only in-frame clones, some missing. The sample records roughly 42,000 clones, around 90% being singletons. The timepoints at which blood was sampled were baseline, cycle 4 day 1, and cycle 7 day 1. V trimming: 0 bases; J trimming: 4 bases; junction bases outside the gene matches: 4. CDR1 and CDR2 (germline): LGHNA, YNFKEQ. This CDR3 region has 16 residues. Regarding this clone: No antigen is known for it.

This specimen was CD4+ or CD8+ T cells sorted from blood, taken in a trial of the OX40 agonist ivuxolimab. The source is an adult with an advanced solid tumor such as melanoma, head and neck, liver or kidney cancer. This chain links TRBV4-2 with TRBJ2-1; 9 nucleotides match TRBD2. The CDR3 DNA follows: TGTGCCAGCAGCCAAGAGTGGACTAGCGAATACAATGAGCAGTTCTTC. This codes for CASSQEWTSEYNEQFF.